The present T cell receptor beta chain was sequenced within a study of blood T cell repertoires in COVID-19 (dated by TCRdb to the early 2020s). Background on the whole study: Collaborator samples came from the United States, Italy and Spain and covered acute and convalescent phases of COVID-19. Sample metadata almost always included a de-identified subject ID, COVID-19 status, age in years and sex. Where available, HLA class I and class II types were obtained from metadata supplied by the sample provider rather than from assay-based typing. Subjects who had been exposed to COVID-19, were actively infected with it, or had recovered from it provided the deeply sampled blood TCRbeta repertoires that made up the dataset. The samples were drawn from two sources: the first 160 participants of the ongoing ImmuneRACE study, and 1,200 or so subjects contributed by 6 global collaborators. The repertoires were released in a freely available public database intended as a resource for research on the immune response to SARS-CoV-2. The material from the prospective study consisted of cDNA or gDNA derived from T cells, B-cell-depleted T cells, or PBMCs.

Whole blood was collected in K2EDTA tubes by collaborating institutions according to the institutions' own protocols. For TCRbeta analysis, collaborators shipped samples as frozen whole blood, isolated PBMCs, or DNA extracted from either of those sample types. Findings and caveats that apply to the study as a whole: The amount of clinical and demographic metadata varied by source and participant and was provided uncurated.

The immunoSEQ Assay, a bias-controlled multiplex PCR, was used to amplify TCRbeta CDR3 regions from genomic DNA. Processing in the source paper ran as follows. Nucleated cell counts per sample were estimated from amplification of reference gene primers within the assay. To quantify the absolute abundance of each unique TCRbeta CDR3 rearrangement, sequence reads were collapsed and filtered. For each sample, productive Simpson clonality was calculated as the square root of Simpson's diversity index across productive rearrangements. TCRdb carries this immuneACCESS record with in-frame sequences only. Its versions omit some clonotypes, under half of them owing to an unresolved V gene in the studies checked, with the rest unexplained. The DNA was the basis for D and trimming; V, J and clone size are from that table. The sample table shows around 14,000 clones, and 80% to 95% are seen once. The ten biggest clones cover 8% to 9% of the sample.

With regard to this clone: Its antigen remains unidentified. Qualities for individual bases were not recorded, and no much larger clone is one base off.

What was sequenced was peripheral blood. The TCR originated in a human donor in a cohort sampled during active COVID-19.

The DNA sequence is TGTGCCAGCAGCTTGGGGACAGGGACTCAGCCCCAGCATTTT. Its coded protein is CASSLGTGTQPQHF. Recombination joined TRBV5-5 with TRBJ1-5; 8 central nucleotides agree with TRBD1. The germline V gene (reference sequence) gives CDR1 as SGHKS and CDR2 as YYEKEE. The germline V end is reduced by 0 bases and the J end by 6 bases; junction bases left unmatched: 2. The CDR3 numbers 14 residues from cysteine through phenylalanine. CDR3 DNA is the only sequence kept; it has 42 bases, read in frame from the first base.